Below are 5 T cell receptor beta chains sequenced from a single sample in a study of PD-1 blockade in classical Hodgkin lymphoma. Profiled with immunoSEQ multiplex PCR; TCRdb holds only in-frame clones, not every one. Found here are around 65,000 clones, nearly 90% of them singletons; the top ten hold less than 9%. The time point denotes: cycle 4 day 1 (C4D1), after less than 7 weeks of nivolumab. Every patient relapsed after autologous stem cell transplantation, and brentuximab vedotin exposure varied. This specimen consisted of peripheral blood mononuclear cells (PBMCs), obtained before the fourth cycle of nivolumab. These receptors came from a human donor with classical Hodgkin lymphoma.

This chain links TRBV7-9 with TRBJ1-2; 9 nucleotides match TRBD1. This CDR3 region has 15 residues. Trimming cost V 5 bases and J 6 bases; bases outside gene matches: 10. CDR1 is SEHNR and CDR2 is FQNEAQ in the germline V gene (reference sequence). The CDR3 DNA sequence: TGTGCCAGCAGCCACGGGACAGGGAGTTTCGATGGCTACACCTTC. Its translation is CASSHGTGSFDGYTF. Full variable domain (remainder filled in from reference TRBV7-9 and TRBJ1-2): DTGVSQNPRHKITKRGQNVTFRCDPISEHNRLYWYRQTLGQGPEFLTYFQNEAQLEKSRLLSDRFSAERPKGSFSTLEIQRTEQGDSAMYLCASSHGTGSFDGYTFGSGTRLTVV.

The chain has TRBV25-1 and TRBJ2-5, with no clear D. Germline values: CDR1 MGHDK, CDR2 SYGVNS. Trimming left V 1 base short and J 1 base short, with 4 bases between. The CDR3 is 13 residues long. The CDR3 reads CASSESSQETQYF. The CDR3 DNA reads as TGTGCCAGCAGTGAATCTAGCCAAGAGACCCAGTACTTC.

Turning to this clone: At the DNA level, this CDR3 is encoded by other sequences in the same sample as well. V is TRBV30 and J is TRBJ1-6; D is ambiguous. The V gene lost 1 base and the J gene lost 8 bases, with 6 bases spanning the gap. From germline, CDR1 is GTSNPN and CDR2 SVGIG (reference sequence). CDR3 size: 12 residues. CDR3 sequence (DNA): TGTGCCTGGAGTGACCCGGATTCACCCCTCCACTTT. It is translated as CAWSDPDSPLHF.

The chain recombines TRBV27 with TRBJ2-3; 8 nucleotides match TRBD1. Germline V gives CDR1 MNHEY, CDR2 SMNVEV (reference sequence). The CDR3 is 13 residues long. With V trimmed by 3 bases and J by 9 bases, 5 bases remained unmatched. In DNA, the CDR3 is TGTGCCAGCAGTTTCGCCCGACAGGGGACGCAGTATTTT. Amino acid sequence: CASSFARQGTQYF.

This sequence joins TRBV6-1 and TRBJ2-5, with unresolved D. The CDR3 is 14 residues long. V lost 7 bases, J lost 5 bases, and 17 bases lay in between. CDR1 is MNHNS and CDR2 is SASEGT in the germline V gene. CDR3 sequence (DNA): TGTGCCAGCACTTCGACGGTTCGTGGGGAGACCCAGTACTTC. It encodes CASTSTVRGETQYF.